This T cell receptor (beta chain) appears in the sequencing data of a study of read filtering for tumor transcriptome and immune sequencing. The wider study: Mean patient age was approximately 66 years, range about 47 to 90; around 17 male, 14 to 15 female.

V lost 5 bases and J 5 bases, leaving 8 bases between the germline ends. Germline V gives CDR1 MNHEY, CDR2 SVGAGI. The CDR3 is made up of 12 amino acids. This clonotype was counted many times. The library was built from roughly 400 ng RNA with molecular barcoded adaptors for alpha/delta and beta/gamma chains. TCRdb re-called the reads through MiXCR, storing one row per CDR3 protein. The sample yields roughly 18,000 distinct CDR3 sequences, roughly a fifth seen once. The chain has TRBV6-5 and TRBJ2-3; weak D call: TRBD1 (6 bases). The TCR sequence derives from a donor at least 40 years old with multiple myeloma. Source material: a population of CD138-negative cells sorted from bone marrow. The CDR3 reads CASSEGGDTQYF. As DNA, the CDR3 is TGTGCCAGCAGTGAAGGGGGAGATACGCAGTATTTT.